One and the same sample provided the 32 T cell receptor beta chains below, sequenced in a study of cytomegalovirus exposure and HLA in healthy donors. It was with 60 Vbeta and 13 Jbeta primers that the PCR ran. The data were produced by immunoSEQ multiplex PCR, yet TCRdb's version contains in-frame clones alone and is incomplete. There are about 220,000 clones in the sample; less than 85% occur only once, and 0.6% to 0.7% lies in the top ten. Sequencing used PBMCs. These receptors all come from a man in his late teens or twenties in good health and CMV-seronegative.

With regard to this clone: One junction end disagrees with the germline gene, perhaps due to a read error. The chain is built from TRBV7-9 and TRBJ2-1, with 7 bases matching TRBD1. The V gene's germline CDR1 is SEHNR and CDR2 FQNEAQ (reference sequence). The CDR3 is 15 amino acids. The CDR3 region has the DNA TGTTCCAGCAGCAAGACAGGGAGCTCCTACAATGAGCAGTTCTTC. It codes for CSSSKTGSSYNEQFF.

This chain links TRBV7-9 with TRBJ1-3; D ambiguous. V was shortened by 4 bases and J by 2 bases, with 9 bases between the two germline ends. The germline V gene has CDR1 SEHNR and CDR2 FQNEAQ (reference sequence). The length of the CDR3 is 14 residues. The CDR3 DNA reads as TGTGCCAGCAGCTCGCCTTGGCCTGGAAACACCATATATTTT. It codes for CASSSPWPGNTIYF.

The rearrangement joins TRBV7-8 to TRBJ1-4; 8 nucleotides align to TRBD1. The germline gives CDR1 SGHVS, CDR2 FQNEAQ. Trimming removed 5 bases from V and 1 base from J; junction bases left unmatched: 9. This CDR3 has 17 residues. As DNA, the CDR3 is TGTGCCAGCAGCCCATTGGACAGGGACCTAACTAATGAAAAACTGTTTTTT. Residues: CASSPLDRDLTNEKLFF.

This chain connects TRBV5-5 to TRBJ1-4; D gene ambiguous. The V gene lost 0 bases and the J gene lost 0 bases, with 6 bases spanning the gap. CDR3 length equals 15 residues. Germline assignment: CDR1 SGHKS and CDR2 YYEKEE (reference sequence). CDR3 amino acids: CASSLVSSTNEKLFF. The CDR3 DNA reads TGTGCCAGCAGCTTGGTGAGCTCAACTAATGAAAAACTGTTTTTT.

This chain uses TRBV11-3 with TRBJ2-4; 9 nucleotides line up with TRBD1. The CDR3 has 15 residues. J was trimmed by 2 bases and V by 5 bases; bases with no gene match: 4. Germline values: CDR1 SGHNT, CDR2 YENEEA. The CDR3 bases are TGTGCCAGCAGCGAGGGGACAGGGACCAAAAACATTCAGTACTTC. Its protein product is CASSEGTGTKNIQYF.

V usage is TRBV28 and J usage is TRBJ1-1, with a tentative D call TRBD1 (6 bases). Germline V lookup: CDR1 MDHEN, CDR2 SYDVKM. The CDR3 runs 15 residues. Trimming left V 11 bases short and J 6 bases short, with 25 bases between. CDR3 bases: TGTGCCGGGCGGTCCGGACAATTCCCAGGGGCTGAAGCTTTCTTT. Its protein product is CAGRSGQFPGAEAFF. The entire variable domain, with the rest obtained from reference TRBV28 and TRBJ1-1, is as follows: DVKVTQSSRYLVKRTGEKVFLECVQDMDHENMFWYRQDPGLGLRLIYFSYDVKMKEKGDIPEGYSVSREKKERFSLILESASTNQTSMYLCAGRSGQFPGAEAFFGQGTRLTVV.

The CDR3 loop is CASSPRGPGNQPQHF. The CDR3 bases are TGTGCCAGCAGCCCGAGGGGGCCCGGCAATCAGCCCCAGCATTTT. The chain recombines TRBV7-9 with TRBJ1-5; 7 nucleotides align to TRBD1. The CDR3 length is 15 residues. J lost 2 bases, V lost 5 bases, and 6 bases had no gene match. CDR1 SEHNR and CDR2 FQNEAQ come from the germline V gene (reference sequence).

CDR3: CASRGTAGNSPLHF. CDR3 nucleotide sequence: TGTGCCAGCAGGGGGACAGCGGGTAATTCACCCCTCCACTTT. The chain joins TRBV11-2 to TRBJ1-6; TRBD1 matches 7 bases. The J segment lost 6 bases and the V segment lost 6 bases, leaving 5 bases of the junction unmatched. Germline-derived CDR1 and CDR2 are SGHAT and FQNNGV. This CDR3 is 14 amino acids long.

This clone was seen only a few times. This chain joins TRBV27 and TRBJ2-2; the D is unclear. Trimming took off 7 bases at V and 5 bases at J, with 20 bases between the two ends. CDR3 length: 16 amino acids. Germline V gene sequence: CDR1 MNHEY, CDR2 SMNVEV (reference sequence). CDR3 nucleotides: TGTGCCAGCACCTCGGCCCACAACCTGGAGACCGGGGAGCTGTTTTTT. Translation gives CASTSAHNLETGELFF.

The chain combines TRBV7-2 with TRBJ2-1; 12 nucleotides align to TRBD2. The CDR3 has 15 residues. In germline, CDR1 is SGHTA, CDR2 FQGNSA. V was clipped by 1 base and J by 9 bases; unmatched bases: 4. CDR3 nucleotides: TGTGCCAGCAGCTTAGGCGGACTAGCGGGAATTGAGCAGTTCTTC. This codes for CASSLGGLAGIEQFF.

The V gene is TRBV25-1, the J gene TRBJ1-1; weak D call: TRBD1 (5 bases). The CDR3 is 12 amino acids. Germline V lookup: CDR1 MGHDK, CDR2 SYGVNS. V was clipped by 6 bases and J by 4 bases, with 9 bases between them. The CDR3 sequence: CASSEGATEAFF. The CDR3 DNA reads TGTGCCAGCAGCGAAGGGGCCACTGAAGCTTTCTTT.

This chain connects TRBV2 to TRBJ2-3, with 9 bases fitting TRBD2. The V gene end was trimmed by 7 bases and the J gene end by 8 bases; junction bases not matched to a gene: 10. The CDR3 is made up of 14 amino acids. In germline, CDR1 is SNHLY, CDR2 FYNNEI. CDR3 protein: CASKGGRAPLTQYF. As DNA, the CDR3 is TGTGCCAGCAAAGGCGGGAGGGCCCCCCTTACGCAGTATTTT. The variable domain in full, with the rest retrieved from reference TRBV2 and TRBJ2-3, is EPEVTQTPSHQVTQMGQEVILRCVPISNHLYFYWYRQILGQKVEFLVSFYNNEISEKSEIFDDQFSVERPDGSNFTLKIRSTKLEDSAMYFCASKGGRAPLTQYFGPGTRLTVL.

This clone was detected once. This chain joins TRBV7-9 and TRBJ2-7; the D is unclear. This CDR3 region has 12 residues. Germline lookup yields CDR1 SEHNR and CDR2 FQNEAQ (reference sequence). The V and J ends lost 5 bases and 5 bases respectively, with 10 bases between them. The CDR3 DNA is TGTGCCAGCAGCCCTACCCTGGACGAGCAGTACTTC. It yields the protein CASSPTLDEQYF.

The count of this clone is one. The chain uses TRBV30 and TRBJ2-5; 7 nucleotides line up with TRBD1. Germline-derived CDR1 and CDR2 are GTSNPN and SVGIG (reference sequence). CDR3 length equals 15 residues. The J segment lost 5 bases and the V segment lost 2 bases, leaving 11 bases of the junction unmatched. This chain's CDR3 is CAWSITGAPRETQYF. For the CDR3, the DNA is TGTGCCTGGAGTATAACAGGGGCCCCTCGTGAGACCCAGTACTTC.

The J gene is TRBJ2-7, the V gene TRBV5-4, with D unresolved. The germline V and J ends were trimmed by 0 bases and 3 bases, with 7 bases remaining between them. This CDR3 is 13 amino acids long. Germline V gene data show CDR1 as SGHNT and CDR2 as YYREEE (reference sequence). CDR3 sequence reads: CASSLDRDYEQYF. The CDR3 nucleotides are TGTGCCAGCAGCTTGGACCGCGACTACGAGCAGTACTTC.

CDR3: CATTSGTGSGPQHF. Here the CDR3 DNA reads TGTGCCACCACATCAGGGACAGGGAGTGGGCCCCAGCATTTT. The chain carries TRBV10-3 and TRBJ1-5; 9 nucleotides agree with TRBD1. The V gene end was trimmed by 10 bases and the J gene end by 9 bases; junction bases not matched to a gene: 13. The CDR3 is 14 residues long. Germline V CDR1 and CDR2: ENHRY, SYGVKD.

The rearrangement joins TRBV7-9 to TRBJ2-2; 8 bases are a match to TRBD1. CDR1 is SEHNR and CDR2 is FQNEAQ in the germline V gene (reference sequence). Trimming cost V 4 bases and J 4 bases; bases outside gene matches: 5. The CDR3 totals 15 residues. In DNA form, the CDR3 reads TGTGCCAGCAGCTCCCCACAGGGGGTCACCGGGGAGCTGTTTTTT. Residues: CASSSPQGVTGELFF.

The chain carries TRBV7-8 and TRBJ2-5, with TRBD2 matching over 9 bases. The J segment lost 4 bases and the V segment lost 5 bases, leaving 11 bases of the junction unmatched. CDR1 and CDR2 (germline): SGHVS, FQNEAQ. The CDR3 is 16 residues long. The CDR3 bases are TGTGCCAGCAGCGGTACTAGCGGGTCCTCCTCAGAGACCCAGTACTTC. Protein sequence: CASSGTSGSSSETQYF.

The chain uses TRBV25-1 and TRBJ2-7; 9 bases align to TRBD1. Germline CDR1 MGHDK, CDR2 SYGVNS. This CDR3 is 15 amino acids long. Trimming cost V 5 bases and J 0 bases; bases outside gene matches: 5. CDR3 in DNA: TGTGCCAGCAGTAAGTGGACAGGGGCCTCCTACGAGCAGTACTTC. Translated, it gives CASSKWTGASYEQYF.

This clone was observed a handful of times. Other DNA sequences in the same sample also yield this CDR3. This sequence joins TRBV7-9 and TRBJ1-2, with D unclear. The germline V and J ends were trimmed by 1 base and 2 bases, with 5 bases remaining between them. Germline values: CDR1 SEHNR, CDR2 FQNEAQ (reference sequence). CDR3 length: 13 residues. CDR3 sequence (DNA): TGTGCCAGCAGCTTAGACAGCAACTATGGCTACACCTTC. It yields the protein CASSLDSNYGYTF.

The chain recombines TRBV4-1 with TRBJ1-2; D not certain. The V end was cut by 1 base, the J end by 1 base, with 16 bases between. CDR1 MGHRA and CDR2 YSYEKL come from the germline V gene. CDR3 length: 17 residues. The DNA of the CDR3 is TGCGCCAGCAGCCAAGTCCCTCGGGGAAATTTTAACTATGGCTACACCTTC. Encoded protein: CASSQVPRGNFNYGYTF.

The chain couples TRBV28 to TRBJ2-3, with 11 bases matching TRBD2. This CDR3 is 15 amino acids long. The germline gives CDR1 MDHEN, CDR2 SYDVKM. Trimming at V came to 7 bases and at J to 2 bases, leaving 5 bases not matched to a gene. CDR3 loop: CASTGTSGPTDTQYF. The CDR3 nucleotides are TGTGCCAGCACCGGGACTAGCGGACCCACAGATACGCAGTATTTT.

The chain is built from TRBV11-2 and TRBJ2-5; no firm D call. Germline CDR1 reads SGHAT; CDR2 reads FQNNGV. Trimming pared 7 bases from V and 5 bases from J, leaving 8 bases between. CDR3 length equals 11 residues. The CDR3 sequence is CASTMRETQYF. The DNA of the CDR3 is TGTGCCAGCACCATGCGGGAGACCCAGTACTTC.

CDR3 nucleotides: TGTGCCAGCAGCCCTCAACAGGGGGCGGAGAGAAGTTCACCCCTCCACTTT. Translated, it gives CASSPQQGAERSSPLHF. The rearrangement joins TRBV4-2 to TRBJ1-6; 9 bases match TRBD1. Per germline, CDR1 LGHNA and CDR2 YNFKEQ. The CDR3 is 17 amino acids. J gave up 9 bases and V 4 bases, and 13 bases lay outside the gene matches.

The chain joins TRBV5-1 to TRBJ2-7; possible D gene TRBD1, 6 bases. V was trimmed by 0 bases and J by 3 bases, leaving 16 bases between them. Germline assignment: CDR1 SGHRS and CDR2 YFSETQ. The CDR3 loop spans 16 amino acids. CDR3 coding DNA: TGCGCCAGCAGCTTGGCCCGAACACAGGGATACTACGAGCAGTACTTC. Translation: CASSLARTQGYYEQYF.

This clone came up a few times. The V and J genes are TRBV27 and TRBJ2-1; TRBD2 matches 7 bases. Germline trimming cut 6 bases from V and 3 bases from J; bases unmatched to any gene: 14. The CDR3 has 17 residues. Germline V gives CDR1 MNHEY, CDR2 SMNVEV (reference sequence). The CDR3 bases are TGTGCCAGCAGCCCCCGGTCCCCTAGCGGAATCTACAATGAGCAGTTCTTC. Translated, it gives CASSPRSPSGIYNEQFF.

The chain employs TRBV27 and TRBJ2-7, with TRBD2 as a possible D gene (5 bases). The CDR3 sequence is 15 residues long. The V gene's germline CDR1 is MNHEY and CDR2 SMNVEV (reference sequence). Trimming removed 5 bases at V and 1 base at J, with 15 bases between. The CDR3 bases are TGTGCCAGCAGTCCCGAGGGCCTCTTTTCCTACGAGCAGTACTTC. Translated: CASSPEGLFSYEQYF.

This rearrangement joins TRBV9 to TRBJ1-5; D is undetermined. The V end lost 4 bases, the J end lost 3 bases, and 14 bases lay between the germline ends. Germline CDR1 reads SGDLS; CDR2 reads YYNGEE. This CDR3 has 15 residues. The CDR3 spells CASSSDGSINQPQHF. The CDR3 bases are TGTGCCAGCAGCTCGGACGGGAGCATCAATCAGCCCCAGCATTTT.

For this clone: Compared with germline, one end of the junction differs, possibly owing to a read error. This chain connects TRBV10-3 to TRBJ1-2, with a possible D match to TRBD1 (5 bases). The CDR3 sequence is 15 residues long. In germline, CDR1 is ENHRY, CDR2 SYGVKD. In DNA, the CDR3 is TGTGCCGTCAGTGAGTCTCCAGGGAGGAACTATGGCTACACCTTC. Protein product: CAVSESPGRNYGYTF.

A single count supports this clone. The chain recombines TRBV4-2 with TRBJ2-7, with 13 nucleotides matching TRBD2. This CDR3 has 16 amino acids. V shed 1 base and J 4 bases; nucleotides not matched to a gene: 4. Germline lookup yields CDR1 LGHNA and CDR2 YNFKEQ. CDR3 residues: CASSQGLAGGRYEQYF. The CDR3 coding sequence is TGTGCCAGCAGCCAAGGACTAGCGGGAGGAAGATACGAGCAGTACTTC.

The V gene is TRBV10-3, the J gene TRBJ2-7, with a possible D match to TRBD1 (7 bases). Germline lookup yields CDR1 ENHRY and CDR2 SYGVKD. V was clipped by 4 bases and J by 4 bases, with 23 bases between them. The CDR3 is 17 residues long. CDR3 sequence (DNA): TGTGCCATCAGTGGTGGAACTAGGGGGCAGGGGAGGTACGAGCAGTACTTC. Protein product: CAISGGTRGQGRYEQYF.

This chain joins TRBV10-3 and TRBJ2-7; TRBD1 matches at 8 bases. The V gene's germline CDR1 is ENHRY and CDR2 SYGVKD. The ends lost 6 bases at V and 2 bases at J; junction bases unmatched: 6. The CDR3 loop spans 14 amino acids. The CDR3 nucleotides read TGTGCCATCAGGACAGGACAGGGAGCCTACGAGCAGTACTTC. This codes for CAIRTGQGAYEQYF.